The clone carrying this TCR beta chain was seen a handful of times. Its antigen is still unknown. In germline, CDR1 is SGDLS, CDR2 YYNGEE. V shed 0 bases and J shed 6 bases, with 16 bases lying between them. CDR3 length: 16 residues. TCRB transcripts that were expressed got sequenced, as all of the isolated RNA had been reverse transcribed. Repertoires were generated with immunoSEQ multiplex PCR, while TCRdb's copy carries only in-frame clones and drops some. Among about 270,000 clones listed, 12% to 15% were seen once. Using CD45RO/CCR7/CD25/CD127/CD95/CD27, CD4+ naive, central memory, regulatory and stem cell-like memory cells were sorted. The sample comes from a study of beta chain features in type 1 diabetes. General study points: High-TCR-expressing cells could be over-represented by cDNA sequencing. Resolution of whether HLA type affects TCRB rearrangement was not achieved here.

The V gene is TRBV9, the J gene TRBJ2-1, with TRBD2 as a possible D gene (5 bases). This sequence was found in a woman in her 40s in good health. Sequencing input: naive CD4+ T cells from blood. The CDR3 sequence: CASSVAGSSFLNEQFF. CDR3 DNA: TGTGCCAGCAGCGTAGCGGGGTCATCTTTTCTCAATGAGCAGTTCTTC.